The T cell receptor beta chain described here comes from a study of shared clonotypes between healthy human individuals. The study, taken as a whole, reports: In general, naive subsets displayed greater estimated richness than memory subsets did. Generation probabilities of non-shared clonotypes were lower (relative to those shared by all four donors). Naive CD4 clonotype sharing across several donors was around 5%.

A word on this clone: Its antigen is unknown.

The CDR3 is 15 residues long. CDR1 and CDR2 from the germline V gene are MDHEN and SYDVKM. Deletions cut 6 bases from V and 5 bases from J, with 16 bases between. Running of the assay took place at deep level. The table came from immunoSEQ multiplex PCR; TCRdb's copy has only in-frame clones and leaves some out. The sample has about 2.4 million clones; 80% to 95% are singletons. The clonotype comes from a man aged 18 to 30 in good health. Some clones in this sample may be carry-over from other donors' samples. The material sequenced was naive CD4+ T cells from PBMCs. Indicated subset: CD45RA+ positively selected. V is TRBV28 and J is TRBJ1-4; D is perhaps TRBD1 (5 bases). The CDR3 spells CASRPGGGWNEKLFF. CDR3 bases: TGTGCCAGCAGGCCCGGCGGGGGGTGGAATGAAAAACTGTTTTTT.